This TCR beta chain was identified during a study of blood T cell repertoires in COVID-19 (dated by TCRdb to about 2020). As for the study more broadly: Collaborator samples came from the United States, Italy and Spain and covered acute and convalescent phases of COVID-19. Samples were obtained from the ongoing ImmuneRACE study (first 160 participants) and from about 1,300 subjects provided by 6 global collaborators. Subjects who had been exposed to COVID-19, were actively infected with it, or had recovered from it provided the deeply sampled blood TCRbeta repertoires that made up the dataset. The prospective study material was composed of cDNA or gDNA derived from T cells, B-cell-depleted T cells, or PBMCs. The repertoires were made available in a free public database intended to serve as a resource for research on the immune response to SARS-CoV-2. Nearly every sample came with metadata listing a de-identified subject ID, COVID-19 status, age in years and sex. Where available, HLA class I and class II types were obtained from metadata supplied by the sample provider rather than from assay-based typing. On the study overall, not on this receptor specifically: How much clinical and demographic metadata was included differed by source and by participant, and the metadata was provided uncurated.

Of note for this clone: Its recognized antigen is unknown. It has no much larger one-base neighbor in the sample; base qualities were not kept.

TCRbeta CDR3 regions were amplified from genomic DNA using the immunoSEQ Assay, a bias-controlled multiplex PCR. Processing in the source paper ran as follows. Nucleated cell counts per sample were estimated from amplification of reference gene primers within the assay. To quantify the absolute abundance of each unique TCRbeta CDR3 rearrangement, sequence reads were collapsed and filtered. For each sample, productive Simpson clonality was calculated by taking the square root of Simpson's diversity index across productive rearrangements. TCRdb took this table from immuneACCESS and kept in-frame rearrangements with V and J called. Such tables lack part of the clones; where checked against another copy, unresolved V genes explain under half of the gap, and the rest is unexplained. The V and J calls and clone size come from that table; D and trimming were worked out from the DNA. This sample is represented by about 120,000 clones; more than 80% of them were singletons. Together, the top ten hold approximately 30% of the sample.

Collaborating institutions collected whole blood in K2EDTA tubes following their own protocols. For TCRbeta analysis, collaborator samples were shipped as frozen whole blood, as isolated PBMCs, or as DNA extracted from either sample type. The CDR3 measures 12 amino acids from cysteine to phenylalanine. Only the CDR3 DNA stays, 36 bases, in frame from base 1. V lost 10 bases and J lost 7 bases; the stretch between them is 16 bases long. Sequenced input: peripheral blood. The TCR sequence derives from a man aged 70-80 years with active or convalescent COVID-19. The chain was built from TRBV12-3 or TRBV12-4 and TRBJ1-1, with the D gene too uncertain to name. The DNA sequence follows: TGTGCCAACCCCCATAGGGAGGATGAAGCTTTCTTT. Translated, this is CANPHREDEAFF.